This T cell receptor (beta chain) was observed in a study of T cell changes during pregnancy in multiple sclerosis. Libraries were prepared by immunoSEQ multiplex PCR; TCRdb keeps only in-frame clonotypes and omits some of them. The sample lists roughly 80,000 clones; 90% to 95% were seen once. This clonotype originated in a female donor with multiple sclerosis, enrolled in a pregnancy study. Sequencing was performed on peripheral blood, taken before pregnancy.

CDR3 amino acids: CASSIKNSGRDTYNEQFF. The DNA for the CDR3 is TGTGCCAGCAGCATAAAAAATAGCGGGAGGGACACCTACAATGAGCAGTTCTTC. The V gene is TRBV4-2, the J gene TRBJ2-1; 11 nucleotides match TRBD2. CDR3 length: 18 amino acids. CDR1 and CDR2 (germline): LGHNA, YNFKEQ. The V and J ends lost 5 bases and 2 bases, in that order; junction bases with no gene match: 11.